A single sample is the source of the 16 T cell receptor beta chains below, sequenced in a study of T cell responses to AZD1222 COVID-19 vaccine. Method: immunoSEQ multiplex PCR; TCRdb's copy keeps in-frame clones and lacks some. The table records 95,000 to 150,000 clones, around 86% of them present only once. The sample was peripheral blood, taken on day 0 of AZD1222 vaccination. The receptors originated from an adult in good health.

This chain links TRBV5-4 with TRBJ1-1; 9 bases match TRBD1. Germline CDR1 SGHNT, CDR2 YYREEE (reference sequence). The V gene end was trimmed by 0 bases and the J gene end by 8 bases; junction bases not matched to a gene: 8. The CDR3 sequence is 15 residues long. CDR3 sequence: CASSLEGTGRPEAFF. In DNA, the CDR3 is TGTGCCAGCAGCTTGGAGGGGACAGGGCGTCCGGAAGCTTTCTTT. Full variable domain (missing parts from reference TRBV5-4 and TRBJ1-1): ETGVTQSPTHLIKTRGQQVTLRCSSQSGHNTVSWYQQALGQGPQFIFQYYREEENGRGNFPPRFSGLQFPNYSSELNVNALELDDSALYLCASSLEGTGRPEAFFGQGTRLTVV.

The chain links TRBV4-1 to TRBJ2-1; D might be TRBD2 (5 bases). The CDR3 is 16 amino acids. Between the trimmed V and J ends, which lost 1 base and 3 bases, there was a span of 13 bases. Germline-derived CDR1 and CDR2 are MGHRA and YSYEKL. Here the CDR3 reads CASSQGPGRGYNEQFF. The CDR3 DNA reads TGCGCCAGCAGCCAAGGTCCCGGTCGGGGCTACAATGAGCAGTTCTTC.

The J gene is TRBJ2-7, the V gene TRBV6-5; 10 nucleotides align to TRBD1. Germline loops: CDR1 MNHEY, CDR2 SVGAGI. The CDR3 sequence is 15 residues long. The V segment lost 6 bases and the J segment 2 bases; nucleotides outside the gene matches: 7. The CDR3 coding sequence is TGTGCCAGCAGCCGCGACAGGGGGCCCACCTACGAGCAGTACTTC. Residues: CASSRDRGPTYEQYF.

The chain joins TRBV27 to TRBJ1-5, with D tentatively TRBD1 (6 bases). Trimming removed 11 bases at V and 0 bases at J, with 23 bases between. This CDR3 region has 17 residues. Germline assignment: CDR1 MNHEY and CDR2 SMNVEV (reference sequence). CDR3 DNA sequence: TGTGCCGGTCCGGGGGCAGGTCCGGGGTTTAGCAATCAGCCCCAGCATTTT. This codes for CAGPGAGPGFSNQPQHF.

The chain has TRBV28 and TRBJ1-1, with D possibly TRBD1 on 5 matching bases. The CDR3 has 13 residues. The germline V and J ends were trimmed by 6 bases and 0 bases, with 8 bases remaining between them. The germline CDR1 and CDR2 sequences are MDHEN and SYDVKM. The CDR3 spells CASRGPMNTEAFF. CDR3 sequence (DNA): TGTGCCAGCAGGGGGCCAATGAACACTGAAGCTTTCTTT.

This clone was counted between two and nine times. V gene TRBV2 combines with J gene TRBJ2-7, with a tentative D call TRBD1 (6 bases). Germline V gene lookup returns CDR1 SNHLY and CDR2 FYNNEI. The CDR3 runs 17 residues. The V end lost 5 bases, the J end lost 2 bases, and 22 bases lay between the germline ends. CDR3 sequence: CASSLDISGDGTYEQYF. Written as DNA, the CDR3 is TGTGCCAGCAGTCTCGACATTTCAGGGGATGGGACCTACGAGCAGTACTTC.

V is TRBV19 and J is TRBJ1-5, with 7 bases matching TRBD1. This CDR3 comprises 14 residues. Germline V CDR1 and CDR2: LNHDA, SQIVND (reference sequence). V was pared by 4 bases and J by 2 bases, with 2 bases of the junction left unmatched. CDR3: CASSNTGGNQPQHF. CDR3 coding DNA: TGTGCCAGTAGTAACACAGGGGGCAATCAGCCCCAGCATTTT.

This chain connects TRBV27 to TRBJ2-7; D possibly uses TRBD1 or TRBD2 (5 bases each). Germline CDR1 is MNHEY and CDR2 is SMNVEV (reference sequence). CDR3 length: 16 residues. Trimming stripped 0 bases from V and 4 bases from J, with 16 bases between. The CDR3 loop reads CASSLSLRGRSYEQYF. CDR3 bases: TGTGCCAGCAGTTTATCGCTCCGGGGACGGTCATACGAGCAGTACTTC.

This chain joins TRBV6-5 and TRBJ1-4, with 10 bases lining up with TRBD1. The CDR3 spans 16 residues. The germline V gene encodes CDR1 MNHEY and CDR2 SVGAGI. Germline trimming cut 0 bases from V and 7 bases from J; bases unmatched to any gene: 5. As DNA, the CDR3 is TGTGCCAGCAGTTACTCGATGGGACAGGGGTCTGAAAAACTGTTTTTT. Encoded protein: CASSYSMGQGSEKLFF.

The rearrangement joins TRBV21-1 to TRBJ2-7; TRBD2 reflects the table's D call only, with no check against the DNA. TRBV21-1 counts as a pseudogene. The CDR3 has 16 residues. CDR3 sequence: CASSWGLAGVYDEQYF. The CDR3 coding sequence is TGTGCCAGCAGCTGGGGGCTAGCGGGAGTTTATGACGAGCAGTACTTC.

The gene calls are TRBV4-1 and TRBJ1-1, with D unresolved. Trimming left V 3 bases short and J 3 bases short, with 11 bases between. The CDR3 has 14 amino acids. The germline V gene has CDR1 MGHRA and CDR2 YSYEKL. CDR3: CASSHPTAYTEAFF. Here the CDR3 DNA reads TGCGCCAGCAGCCACCCGACGGCCTACACTGAAGCTTTCTTT.

The chain uses TRBV7-2 and TRBJ2-1; D is possibly TRBD2 (7 bases). V lost 5 bases and J lost 8, with 25 bases in between. CDR1 SGHTA and CDR2 FQGNSA come from the germline V gene. The CDR3 covers 17 residues. The CDR3 is CASSPRLAARGGDEQFF. The CDR3 region has the DNA TGTGCCAGCAGCCCCAGGCTAGCCGCGAGGGGGGGGGATGAGCAGTTCTTC.

V is TRBV7-2 and J is TRBJ2-7; D not certain. The CDR3 sequence is 13 residues long. Trimming cost V 3 bases and J 6 bases, with 12 bases left between them. The germline V gene has CDR1 SGHTA and CDR2 FQGNSA. CDR3 sequence (DNA): TGTGCCAGCAGCTTTGGCCCCCCAGGCGAGCAGTACTTC. Translating it yields CASSFGPPGEQYF.

This clone was seen just once. The chain joins TRBV27 to TRBJ2-7; a possible D gene is TRBD1 (5 bases). Germline V gives CDR1 MNHEY, CDR2 SMNVEV (reference sequence). Trimming removed 5 bases from V and 0 bases from J, with 17 bases in between. This CDR3 region has 16 residues. CDR3 nucleotide sequence: TGTGCCAGCAGTCCCTCCGTGGGGCAAACCTCCTACGAGCAGTACTTC. This gives the protein CASSPSVGQTSYEQYF.

This clone was recorded a few times. CDR3 bases: TGTGCCTGGAGTATCGGGACAGGGAGAGTCACTGAAGCTTTCTTT. Translated: CAWSIGTGRVTEAFF. The chain links TRBV30 to TRBJ1-1, with TRBD1 matching 9 bases. CDR1 is GTSNPN, CDR2 SVGIG, per germline (reference sequence). Trimming removed 2 bases from V and 4 bases from J; junction bases left unmatched: 8. The CDR3 contains 15 residues.

V gene TRBV28 combines with J gene TRBJ1-1, with D perhaps TRBD1 (6 bases). V lost 4 bases and J lost 7, with 13 bases in between. CDR3 length equals 13 residues. The germline V gene encodes CDR1 MDHEN and CDR2 SYDVKM. The DNA for the CDR3 is TGTGCCAGCAGTTCTGGTACAGGGAATGAAGCTTTCTTT. It codes for CASSSGTGNEAFF.